The 2 T cell receptor beta chains reported below all come from one sample, sequenced in a study of Graves' ophthalmopathy and Graves' hyperthyroidism. RNA served as the template for amplifying TCR beta CDR3 regions. In the first round, RT-PCR was carried out with HTBI primers, and a multiplex PCR formed the second round. TCRdb reprocessed the multiplex PCR reads with MiXCR, giving one entry per CDR3 protein. The sample lists over a million distinct CDR3 sequences; less than 45% were seen once. Sequenced material: peripheral blood or thyroid tissue (not recorded which). The receptors were sampled from an adult man with Graves' hyperthyroidism.

This clonotype has more than one count but fewer than ten. Written as DNA, the CDR3 is TGCGCCAGCAGTGAGGTGGAGCAGCCCCAGCATTTT. Translation: CASSEVEQPQHF. The V gene is TRBV10-2, the J gene TRBJ1-5; D is ambiguous. V was trimmed by 2 bases and J by 7 bases, leaving 6 bases between them. CDR3 length: 12 amino acids. The germline V gene encodes CDR1 WSHSY and CDR2 SAAADI.

This clonotype was observed many times. The rearrangement uses TRBV7-2 and TRBJ1-1, with D unresolved. CDR3 length: 16 amino acids. Germline values: CDR1 SGHTA, CDR2 FQGNSA. V was pared by 1 base and J by 0 bases, with 12 bases between. The CDR3 bases are TGTGCCAGCAGCTTAGTTTCAGGCTGGATGAACACTGAAGCTTTCTTT. Translated, it gives CASSLVSGWMNTEAFF. Filled out from reference TRBV7-2 and TRBJ1-1, the complete variable domain reads GAGVSQSPSNKVTEKGKDVELRCDPISGHTALYWYRQSLGQGLEFLIYFQGNSAPDKSGLPSDRFSAERTGGSVSTLTIQRTQQEDSAVYLCASSLVSGWMNTEAFFGQGTRLTVV.